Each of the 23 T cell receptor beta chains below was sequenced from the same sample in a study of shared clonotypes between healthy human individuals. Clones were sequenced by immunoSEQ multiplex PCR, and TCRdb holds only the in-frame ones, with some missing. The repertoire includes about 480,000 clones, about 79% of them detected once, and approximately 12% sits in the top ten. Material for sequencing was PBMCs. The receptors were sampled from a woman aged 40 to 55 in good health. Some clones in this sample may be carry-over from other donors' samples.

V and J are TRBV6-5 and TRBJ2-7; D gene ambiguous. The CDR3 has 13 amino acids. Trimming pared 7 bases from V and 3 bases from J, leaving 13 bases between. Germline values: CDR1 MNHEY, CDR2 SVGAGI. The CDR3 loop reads CASKSAAYYEQYF. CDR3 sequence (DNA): TGTGCCAGCAAGTCGGCAGCTTACTACGAGCAGTACTTC.

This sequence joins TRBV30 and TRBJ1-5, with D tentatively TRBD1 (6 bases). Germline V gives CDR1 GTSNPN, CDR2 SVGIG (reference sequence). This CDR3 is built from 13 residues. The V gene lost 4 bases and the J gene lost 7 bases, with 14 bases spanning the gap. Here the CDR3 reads CAWTGTRGQPQHF. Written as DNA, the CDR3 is TGTGCCTGGACCGGGACACGGGGACAGCCCCAGCATTTT. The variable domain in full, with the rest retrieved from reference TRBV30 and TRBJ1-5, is SQTIHQWPATLVQPVGSPLSLECTVEGTSNPNLYWYRQAAGRGLQLLFYSVGIGQISSEVPQNLSASRPQDRQFILSSKKLLLSDSGFYLCAWTGTRGQPQHFGDGTRLSIL.

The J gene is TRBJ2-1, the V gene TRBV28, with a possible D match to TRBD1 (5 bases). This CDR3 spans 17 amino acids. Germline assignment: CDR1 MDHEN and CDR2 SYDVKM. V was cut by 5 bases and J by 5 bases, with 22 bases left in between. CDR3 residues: CASSPPQTVRWNNEQFF. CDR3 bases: TGTGCCAGCAGTCCCCCTCAGACAGTCCGGTGGAACAATGAGCAGTTCTTC.

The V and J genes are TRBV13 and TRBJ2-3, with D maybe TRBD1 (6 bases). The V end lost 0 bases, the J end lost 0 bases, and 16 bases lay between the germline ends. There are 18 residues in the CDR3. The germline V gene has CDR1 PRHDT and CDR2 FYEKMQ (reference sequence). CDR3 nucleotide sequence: TGTGCCAGCAGCTTAGGCGAGGGGGTCCTAACTAGCACAGATACGCAGTATTTT. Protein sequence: CASSLGEGVLTSTDTQYF.

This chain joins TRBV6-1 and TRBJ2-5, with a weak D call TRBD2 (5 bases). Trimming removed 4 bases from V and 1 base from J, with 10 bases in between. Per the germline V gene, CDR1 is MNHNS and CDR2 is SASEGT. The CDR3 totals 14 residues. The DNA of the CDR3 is TGTGCCAGCAGTGCCCGGGGTGCCCAAGAGACCCAGTACTTC. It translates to CASSARGAQETQYF.

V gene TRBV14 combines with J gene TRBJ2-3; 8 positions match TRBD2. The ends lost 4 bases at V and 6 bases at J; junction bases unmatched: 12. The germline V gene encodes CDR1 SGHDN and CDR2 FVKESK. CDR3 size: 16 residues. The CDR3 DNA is TGTGCCAGCAGCCCTCTCGCGGGAGGCTCCAGGGATACGCAGTATTTT. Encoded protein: CASSPLAGGSRDTQYF. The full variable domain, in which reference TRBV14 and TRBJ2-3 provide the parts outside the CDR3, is EAGVTQFPSHSVIEKGQTVTLRCDPISGHDNLYWYRRVMGKEIKFLLHFVKESKQDESGMPNNRFLAERTGGTYSTLKVQPAELEDSGVYFCASSPLAGGSRDTQYFGPGTRLTVL.

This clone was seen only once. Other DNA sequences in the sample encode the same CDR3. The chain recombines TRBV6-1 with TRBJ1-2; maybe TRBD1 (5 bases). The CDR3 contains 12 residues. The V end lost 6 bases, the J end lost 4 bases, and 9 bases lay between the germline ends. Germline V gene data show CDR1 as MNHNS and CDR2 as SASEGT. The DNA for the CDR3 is TGTGCCAGCAGCGCCGACAGCTATGGCTACACCTTC. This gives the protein CASSADSYGYTF.

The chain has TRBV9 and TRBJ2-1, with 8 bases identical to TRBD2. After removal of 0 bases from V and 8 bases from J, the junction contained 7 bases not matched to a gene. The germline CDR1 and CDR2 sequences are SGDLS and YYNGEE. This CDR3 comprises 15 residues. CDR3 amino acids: CASSVAGGSGYEQFF. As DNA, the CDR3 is TGTGCCAGCAGCGTAGCGGGAGGGTCTGGGTATGAGCAGTTCTTC.

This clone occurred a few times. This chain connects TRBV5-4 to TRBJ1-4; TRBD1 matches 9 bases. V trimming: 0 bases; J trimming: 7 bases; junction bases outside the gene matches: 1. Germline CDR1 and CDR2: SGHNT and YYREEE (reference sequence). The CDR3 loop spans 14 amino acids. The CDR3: CASSLGGQGEKLFF. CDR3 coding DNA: TGTGCCAGCAGCTTGGGGGGACAGGGTGAAAAACTGTTTTTT.

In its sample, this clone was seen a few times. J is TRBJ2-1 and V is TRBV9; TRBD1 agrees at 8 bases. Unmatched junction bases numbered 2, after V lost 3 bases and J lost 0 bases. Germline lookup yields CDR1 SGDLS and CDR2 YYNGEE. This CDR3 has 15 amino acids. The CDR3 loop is CASSATGGSYNEQFF. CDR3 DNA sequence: TGTGCCAGCAGCGCCACAGGGGGCTCCTACAATGAGCAGTTCTTC.

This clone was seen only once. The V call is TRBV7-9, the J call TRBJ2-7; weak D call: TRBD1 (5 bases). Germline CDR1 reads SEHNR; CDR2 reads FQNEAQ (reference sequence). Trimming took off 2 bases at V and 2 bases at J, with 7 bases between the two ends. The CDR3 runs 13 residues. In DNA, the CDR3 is TGTGCCAGCAGCTTAAGGGGAACCTACGAGCAGTACTTC. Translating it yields CASSLRGTYEQYF.

In DNA, the CDR3 is TGTGCCACCAGCACCTCCGACAGTCCTAGGGGACTAGCGTTCGAGCAGTACTTC. This translates into CATSTSDSPRGLAFEQYF. The V gene is TRBV15, the J gene TRBJ2-7, with 10 positions matching TRBD2. Losses at the gene ends were 4 bases for V and 6 bases for J; bases not matched to a gene: 18. The germline CDR1 and CDR2 sequences are LNHNV and YYDKDF (reference sequence). The CDR3 spans 18 residues.

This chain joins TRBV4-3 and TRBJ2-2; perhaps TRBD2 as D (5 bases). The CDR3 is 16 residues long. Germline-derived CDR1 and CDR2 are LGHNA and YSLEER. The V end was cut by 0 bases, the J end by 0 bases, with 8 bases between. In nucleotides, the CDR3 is TGCGCCAGCAGCCAAGAGGCGGGTGCGAACACCGGGGAGCTGTTTTTT. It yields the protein CASSQEAGANTGELFF.

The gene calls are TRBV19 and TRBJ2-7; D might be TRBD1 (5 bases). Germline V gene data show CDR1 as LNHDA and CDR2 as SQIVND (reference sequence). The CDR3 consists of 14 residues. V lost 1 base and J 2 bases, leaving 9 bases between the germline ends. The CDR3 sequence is CASSIGRQTYEQYF. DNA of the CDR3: TGTGCCAGTAGTATAGGCCGACAGACCTACGAGCAGTACTTC.

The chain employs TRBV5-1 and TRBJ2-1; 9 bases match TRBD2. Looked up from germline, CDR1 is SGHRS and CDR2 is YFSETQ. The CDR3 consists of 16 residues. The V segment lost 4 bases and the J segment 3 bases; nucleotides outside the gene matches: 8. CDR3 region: CASSLGASGIYNEQFF. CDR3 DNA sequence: TGCGCCAGCAGCCTGGGAGCTAGCGGGATCTACAATGAGCAGTTCTTC.

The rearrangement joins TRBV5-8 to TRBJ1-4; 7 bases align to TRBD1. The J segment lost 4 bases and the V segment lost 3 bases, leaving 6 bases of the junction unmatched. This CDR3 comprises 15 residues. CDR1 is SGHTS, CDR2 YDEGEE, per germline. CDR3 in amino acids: CASSWGQRDNEKLFF. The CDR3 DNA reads TGTGCCAGCAGCTGGGGACAGAGGGATAATGAAAAACTGTTTTTT.

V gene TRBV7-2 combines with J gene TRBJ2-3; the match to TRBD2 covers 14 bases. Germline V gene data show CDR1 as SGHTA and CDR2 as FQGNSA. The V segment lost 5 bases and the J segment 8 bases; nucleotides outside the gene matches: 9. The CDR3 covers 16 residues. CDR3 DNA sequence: TGTGCCAGCAGCCATCGACTAGCGGGAGGGCCGCGTACGCAGTATTTT. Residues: CASSHRLAGGPRTQYF.

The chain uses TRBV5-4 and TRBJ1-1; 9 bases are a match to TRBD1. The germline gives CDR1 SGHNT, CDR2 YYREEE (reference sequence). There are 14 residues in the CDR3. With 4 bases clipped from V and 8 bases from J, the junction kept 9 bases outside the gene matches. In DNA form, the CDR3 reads TGTGCCAGCAGCCGAACGACAGGGGGAAGCGAAGCTTTCTTT. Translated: CASSRTTGGSEAFF. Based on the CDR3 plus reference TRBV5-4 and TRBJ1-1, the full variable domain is ETGVTQSPTHLIKTRGQQVTLRCSSQSGHNTVSWYQQALGQGPQFIFQYYREEENGRGNFPPRFSGLQFPNYSSELNVNALELDDSALYLCASSRTTGGSEAFFGQGTRLTVV.

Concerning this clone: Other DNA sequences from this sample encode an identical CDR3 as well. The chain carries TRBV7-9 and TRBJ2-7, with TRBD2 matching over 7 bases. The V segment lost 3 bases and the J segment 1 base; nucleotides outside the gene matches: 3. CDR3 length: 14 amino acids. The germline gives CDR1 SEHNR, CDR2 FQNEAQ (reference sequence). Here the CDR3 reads CASSFGGGSYEQYF. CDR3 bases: TGTGCCAGCAGCTTCGGCGGGGGATCCTACGAGCAGTACTTC. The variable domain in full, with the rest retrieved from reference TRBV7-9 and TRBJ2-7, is DTGVSQNPRHKITKRGQNVTFRCDPISEHNRLYWYRQTLGQGPEFLTYFQNEAQLEKSRLLSDRFSAERPKGSFSTLEIQRTEQGDSAMYLCASSFGGGSYEQYFGPGTRLTVT.

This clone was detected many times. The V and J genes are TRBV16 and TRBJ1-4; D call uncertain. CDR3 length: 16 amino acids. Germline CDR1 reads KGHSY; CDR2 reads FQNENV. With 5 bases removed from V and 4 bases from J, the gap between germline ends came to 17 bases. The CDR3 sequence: CASSSPGSNLNEKLFF. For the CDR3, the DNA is TGTGCCAGCAGCTCGCCGGGGTCTAACCTTAATGAAAAACTGTTTTTT. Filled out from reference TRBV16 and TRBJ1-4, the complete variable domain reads GEEVAQTPKHLVRGEGQKAKLYCAPIKGHSYVFWYQQVLKNEFKFLISFQNENVFDETGMPKERFSAKCLPNSPCSLEIQATKLEDSAVYFCASSSPGSNLNEKLFFGSGTQLSVL.

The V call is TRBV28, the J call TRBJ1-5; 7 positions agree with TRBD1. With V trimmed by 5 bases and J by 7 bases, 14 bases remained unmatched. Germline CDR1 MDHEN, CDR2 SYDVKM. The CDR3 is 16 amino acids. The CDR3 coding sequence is TGTGCCAGCAGTCCCCCCCGCCGGGACAGCAGGCAGCCCCAGCATTTT. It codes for CASSPPRRDSRQPQHF.

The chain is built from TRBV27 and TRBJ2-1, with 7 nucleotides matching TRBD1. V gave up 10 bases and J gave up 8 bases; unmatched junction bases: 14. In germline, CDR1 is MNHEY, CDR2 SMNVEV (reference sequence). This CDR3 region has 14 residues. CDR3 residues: CATKPYGTADEQFF. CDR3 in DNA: TGTGCCACCAAACCTTATGGGACAGCCGATGAGCAGTTCTTC.

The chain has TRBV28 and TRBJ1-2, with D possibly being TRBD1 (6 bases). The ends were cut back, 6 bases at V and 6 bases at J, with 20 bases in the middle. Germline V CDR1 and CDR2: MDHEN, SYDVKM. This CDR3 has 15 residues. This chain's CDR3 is CASSDRQGQWDGYTF. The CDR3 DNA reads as TGTGCCAGCAGCGACCGACAAGGACAGTGGGATGGCTACACCTTC.